The rows below give T cell receptor beta chains drawn from one sample of a study of cytomegalovirus exposure and HLA in healthy donors. Sequenced by immunoSEQ multiplex PCR; TCRdb stores in-frame clones only, minus some. This table has around 95,000 clones, around 85% appearing once. The sample comprised PBMCs. Receptor source: a man aged 18 to 29 in good health and CMV-seropositive. CDR3s include the opening cysteine and the closing phenylalanine or tryptophan. The order of the fields is J gene, clone size, D gene, V gene, CDR3 DNA, CDR3 protein. A D gene is named only where the DNA matches it firmly. Part of the rows lack a size; the others show once, few, many or a class for expanded clones.

TRBJ1-1	-	-	TRBV18	TGTGCCAGCTCGGGTAAAGAGGCGGCCCGCGGAGGGAACACTGAAGCTTTCTTT	CASSGKEAARGGNTEAFF
TRBJ1-3	once	-	TRBV28	TGTGCCAGCAGTTTATATAGGGGCGGCTCTGGAAACACCATATATTTT	CASSLYRGGSGNTIYF
TRBJ1-5	-	-	TRBV19	TGTGCCAGTACCCCCGACAGGTGGAGCAATCAGCCCCAGCATTTT	CASTPDRWSNQPQHF
TRBJ2-1	-	TRBD2	TRBV9	TGTGCCAGCAGCGTAGAAGGAGGACTAGCCCTAAGCTCCTACAATGAGCAGTTCTTC	CASSVEGGLALSSYNEQFF
TRBJ2-5	-	TRBD2	TRBV7-3	TGTGCCAGCAGCTTAAGAGCGGGAAGAAAGACCCAGTACTTC	CASSLRAGRKTQYF
TRBJ2-5	-	TRBD2	TRBV5-1	TGCGCCAGCACCAGGACTAGCGAGCAAGAGACCCAGTACTTC	CASTRTSEQETQYF
TRBJ2-5	once	TRBD2	TRBV28	TGTGCCAGCGGGAGACTAGCGGAAGAGACCCAGTACTTC	CASGRLAEETQYF
TRBJ2-7	-	-	TRBV28	TGTGCCAGCCAGGGGGGCGGTTCCTACGAGCAGTACTTC	CASQGGGSYEQYF
TRBJ2-5	-	-	TRBV14	TGTGCCAGCAGCCAACGGGGGACCAGGGCCCAGTACTTC	CASSQRGTRAQYF
TRBJ1-2	medium-sized	TRBD1	TRBV27	TGTGCCAGCAGTTCCGGACAGGGGGGGAGAGGCTACACCTTC	CASSSGQGGRGYTF
TRBJ1-5	-	TRBD1	TRBV15	TGTGCCACCAGCGCAGGGACAGCTAATCAGCCCCAGCATTTT	CATSAGTANQPQHF
TRBJ2-7	once	-	TRBV5-4	TGTGCCAGCAGCTTGAACAGGGACCACGAGCAGTACTTC	CASSLNRDHEQYF
TRBJ2-5	once	TRBD2	TRBV11-2	TGTGCCAGCAGCCCACGAGACCTAGCGGGAGAGGAGACCCAGTACTTC	CASSPRDLAGEETQYF
TRBJ2-3	many	TRBD2	TRBV4-1	TGCGCCAGCAGCCCTCGGGCGGGGACTAGTTCAGATACGCAGTATTTT	CASSPRAGTSSDTQYF
TRBJ1-2	-	TRBD1	TRBV18	TGTGCCAGCTCACCAGGGACAGGATTTTCCATTGGCTACACCTTC	CASSPGTGFSIGYTF
TRBJ2-2	-	TRBD2	TRBV28	TGTGCCAGCAGTCTCAGCGGGAGTATCGCCGGGGAGCTGTTTTTT	CASSLSGSIAGELFF
TRBJ1-5	few	-	TRBV9	TGTGCCAGCAGCTTCGAGGGGGTCGGTCAGCCCCAGCATTTT	CASSFEGVGQPQHF
TRBJ1-5	few	-	TRBV29-1	TGCAGCGTGGAAGTAGGGGTCGGGCAGCCCCAGCATTTT	CSVEVGVGQPQHF
TRBJ2-3	once	TRBD2	TRBV5-1	TGCGCCAGCAGCCTTCCGAGAGCGGGAGTACCCACAGATACGCAGTATTTT	CASSLPRAGVPTDTQYF
TRBJ2-3	-	-	TRBV5-1	TGCGCCAGCAGCTTCTACAGGGGGGGGTCAGATACGCAGTATTTT	CASSFYRGGSDTQYF
TRBJ2-1	-	TRBD2	TRBV2	TGTGCCCTCTCAGGCGGGAGGGAATACAATGAGCAGTTCTTC	CALSGGREYNEQFF
TRBJ1-2	-	-	TRBV27	TGTGCCAGCAGTTTAATTGGTCCGGGTAACTATGGCTACACCTTC	CASSLIGPGNYGYTF
TRBJ2-3	few	-	TRBV7-2	TGTGCCAGCAGCTTAGCGCTAGTTTCCACAGATACGCAGTATTTT	CASSLALVSTDTQYF
TRBJ1-2	-	-	TRBV5-8	TGTGCCAGCAGCTTGTGGACAGCGCAGAACTATGGCTACACCTTC	CASSLWTAQNYGYTF
TRBJ1-2	-	-	TRBV19	TGTGCCAGTAGTCTGGTGGAGGGGCTCTATGGCTACACCTTC	CASSLVEGLYGYTF
TRBJ1-5	once	-	TRBV19	TGTGCCAGTAGTATTGAGGGCCTAAGCAATCAGCCCCAGCATTTT	CASSIEGLSNQPQHF
TRBJ2-3	-	TRBD1	TRBV2	TGTGCCAGCACCCCCCCACGAAAGGACAGGTCACAATTACCTAGCACAGATACGCAGTATTTT	CASTPPRKDRSQLPSTDTQYF
TRBJ2-7	-	-	TRBV18	TGTGCCAGCTCACCGAACAGCGGTTTGGGCGGCGAGCAGTACTTC	CASSPNSGLGGEQYF
TRBJ1-1	-	TRBD1	TRBV7-9	TGTGCCAGCAGCCATGGGACAGCCTCTGAAGCTTTCTTT	CASSHGTASEAFF
TRBJ1-1	-	-	TRBV11-2	TGTGCCAGCAGCCGGAGTGGCGCCCAGAACACTGAAGCTTTCTTT	CASSRSGAQNTEAFF
TRBJ2-1	-	-	TRBV13	TGTGCCAGCAGCTTCCTAATGGAGGGGAACACGAATGAGCAGTTCTTC	CASSFLMEGNTNEQFF
TRBJ2-3	-	TRBD2	TRBV5-4	TGTGCCAGCAGCCGGGGACTAGCGGGCACAGATACGCAGTATTTT	CASSRGLAGTDTQYF
TRBJ2-1	-	-	TRBV19	TGTGCCAGTAGTATTGAGGGAGAGTCCTACAATGAGCAGTTCTTC	CASSIEGESYNEQFF
TRBJ2-7	-	-	TRBV6-4	TGTGCCAGCAGTGACCAAGCCGGGGGGCTATACGAGCAGTACTTC	CASSDQAGGLYEQYF
TRBJ2-3	-	-	TRBV5-8	TGTGCCAGCAGCTTAGTGGGAGTCCCAGATACGCAGTATTTT	CASSLVGVPDTQYF
TRBJ2-5	-	TRBD2	TRBV18	TGTGCCAGCTCCCCGACTAGCGGGAGAGGAGAGACCCAGTACTTC	CASSPTSGRGETQYF
TRBJ2-5	-	TRBD2	TRBV27	TGTGCCAGCAGAGCACTAGCGGGGGCCCCCCCGGGGAGAGAGACCCAGTACTTC	CASRALAGAPPGRETQYF
TRBJ2-2	-	-	TRBV7-9	TGTGCCAGCCGCGGGGGCAACACTTCGAACACCGGGGAGCTGTTTTTT	CASRGGNTSNTGELFF
TRBJ2-3	-	-	TRBV27	TGTGCCAGCAGTTTACAGGGTCGGTCAGATACGCAGTATTTT	CASSLQGRSDTQYF
TRBJ2-2	-	TRBD2	TRBV28	TGTGCCAGCAGCCGTAGCGGGAGGGCCCTAAACACCGGGGAGCTGTTTTTT	CASSRSGRALNTGELFF
TRBJ1-5	-	TRBD1	TRBV7-9	TGTGCCAGCAGCTTAGGGGGACAGGGGGACTATAGCAATCAGCCCCAGCATTTT	CASSLGGQGDYSNQPQHF
TRBJ2-5	-	-	TRBV7-8	TGTGCCAGCGGCGGGACAGATGAGGAGACCCAGTACTTC	CASGGTDEETQYF
TRBJ2-3	-	-	TRBV4-2	TGTGCCAGCAGCCCTCAGAGGGGGAGCACAGATACGCAGTATTTT	CASSPQRGSTDTQYF
TRBJ2-7	-	-	TRBV4-1	TGCGCCAGCAGCCTCGAGCTCTCCTACGAGCAGTACTTC	CASSLELSYEQYF
TRBJ2-1	-	TRBD1	TRBV7-9	TGTGCCAGCAGTACCGCCGGACAGGGGACTGAGCAGTTCTTC	CASSTAGQGTEQFF
TRBJ2-1	-	TRBD1	TRBV28	TGTGCCAGCAGTTCATTTTCCGGGACAGGGTTCTACAATGAGCAGTTCTTC	CASSSFSGTGFYNEQFF
TRBJ2-7	-	-	TRBV27	TGTGCCAGCAGTAAGGGCAGGGGCTACGAGCAGTACTTC	CASSKGRGYEQYF
TRBJ1-4	few	-	TRBV30	TGTGCCTGGAGTGTTCAGGGGCAGGGCATTTTAACAACTAATGAAAAACTGTTTTTT	CAWSVQGQGILTTNEKLFF
TRBJ2-1	-	TRBD2	TRBV28	TGTGCCAGCAGCCTTCTAAGGCTAGCGGGAGGAAGTGAGCAGTTCTTC	CASSLLRLAGGSEQFF
TRBJ2-1	-	TRBD2	TRBV7-8	TGTGCCAGCAGCCCAGAATATGTGGGAGGCGGGGGTGAGCAGTTCTTC	CASSPEYVGGGGEQFF
TRBJ2-1	once	-	TRBV9	TGTGCCAGCAGCGTCCTTAGCGAGGGCGAGCAGTTCTTC	CASSVLSEGEQFF
TRBJ2-1	-	-	TRBV7-2	TGTGCCAGCAGCTATCAGTTGGGTGGGGGCCTAGGGCAGTTCTTC	CASSYQLGGGLGQFF
TRBJ2-1	-	-	TRBV5-6	TGTGCCAGCAGCTTGGGACTATCCTACAATGAGCAGTTCTTC	CASSLGLSYNEQFF
TRBJ1-4	-	TRBD1	TRBV5-1	TGCGCCAGCAGCTTTTCAGGGGGACAGGCAACTAATGAAAAACTGTTTTTT	CASSFSGGQATNEKLFF
TRBJ1-1	-	-	TRBV7-6	TGTGCCAGCAGCTTGAACACAGGTTACACTGAAGCTTTCTTT	CASSLNTGYTEAFF
TRBJ2-5	-	-	TRBV9	TGTGCCAGCAGCGCGGGATTACAAGAGACCCAGTACTTC	CASSAGLQETQYF
TRBJ1-5	-	TRBD1	TRBV4-1	TGCGCCAGCAGCCAAGATCAGGGGGCCAATGTTTATAGCAATCAGCCCCAGCATTTT	CASSQDQGANVYSNQPQHF
TRBJ1-4	-	TRBD1	TRBV7-9	TGTGCCAGCAGCTTCCTTCGAACTTCCGCGGGACAGGCTAATGAAAAACTGTTTTTT	CASSFLRTSAGQANEKLFF
TRBJ2-5	once	-	TRBV9	TGTGCCAGCAGCGGGGGACTGGGGTTTGACTTC	CASSGGLGFDF
TRBJ2-5	-	-	TRBV21-1	TGTGCCACCTCCGGGGGGACCAAATCCAAAGAGACCCAGTACTTC	CATSGGTKSKETQYF